This record looks at one T cell receptor beta chain sequence and its context. Antigen unknown. Data came from immunoSEQ multiplex PCR; TCRdb stores just in-frame clones and leaves some out. The sample contains under 30,000 clones, approximately 83% of which appear only once. Each patient relapsed following autologous stem cell transplantation, and prior brentuximab vedotin exposure differed. Magnetic depletion of unwanted cells isolated CD4+ T cells from thawed PBMCs. Patients showed best responses of complete response, partial response or progressive disease. The data are from a study of PD-1 blockade in classical Hodgkin lymphoma. Study-wide findings and caveats: Unlike CD8+ TCR diversity, which did not rise significantly by C4D1, CD4+ TCR diversity did. Factors driving the repertoire differences, possibly disease activity or prior therapy, remain undefined. Patients newly diagnosed and complete responders had comparable baseline diversity.

CDR3 length equals 14 residues. Unmatched junction bases numbered 5, after V lost 2 bases and J lost 8 bases. Looked up from germline, CDR1 is SGHNT and CDR2 is YYREEE (reference sequence). V and J are TRBV5-4 and TRBJ1-4; 8 bases are shared with TRBD1. The starting material was CD4+ T cells from blood, obtained at baseline. The TCR sequence derives from a human donor with classical Hodgkin lymphoma. CDR3 loop: CASSFQGASEKLFF. CDR3 coding DNA: TGTGCCAGCAGCTTCCAGGGGGCTTCGGAAAAACTGTTTTTT.